The clone carrying this T cell receptor (beta chain) was detected only a few times. A single record per CDR3 protein comes from TCRdb applying MiXCR to the 5' RACE reads. There are about 520,000 distinct CDR3 sequences in the sample; about 20% occur only once, and 0.8% to 1% lies in the top ten. The entry originates in a study of identical twins. Between the trimmed V and J ends, which lost 0 bases and 2 bases, there was a span of 19 bases. CDR3 length: 18 residues. Germline CDR1 is KGHSH and CDR2 is LQKENI. The data were also submitted as part of a second study, on T cells expressing NK-cell markers.

The chain carries TRBV18 and TRBJ1-1; D might be TRBD1 (5 bases). This sequence originates from a woman aged 18-29 years in good health. Sequenced sample: CD4+ T cells sorted from blood. CDR3 loop: CASSPPIFWGSTNTEAFF. The CDR3 bases are TGTGCCAGCTCACCACCGATTTTTTGGGGCTCGACCAACACTGAAGCTTTCTTT.